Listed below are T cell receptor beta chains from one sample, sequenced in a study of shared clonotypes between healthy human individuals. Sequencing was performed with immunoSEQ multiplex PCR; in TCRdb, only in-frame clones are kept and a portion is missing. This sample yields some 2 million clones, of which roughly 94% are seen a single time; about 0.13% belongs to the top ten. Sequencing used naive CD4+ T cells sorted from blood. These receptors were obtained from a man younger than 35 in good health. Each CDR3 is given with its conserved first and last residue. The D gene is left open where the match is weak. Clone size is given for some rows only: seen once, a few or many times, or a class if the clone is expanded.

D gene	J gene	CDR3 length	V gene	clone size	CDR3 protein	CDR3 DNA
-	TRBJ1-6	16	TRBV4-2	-	CASSQDQGNYNSPLHF	TGTGCCAGCAGCCAAGATCAGGGGAACTATAATTCACCCCTCCACTTT
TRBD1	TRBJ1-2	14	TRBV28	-	CASSLLQGAYGYTF	TGTGCCAGCAGTTTATTGCAGGGGGCTTATGGCTACACCTTC
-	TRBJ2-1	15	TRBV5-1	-	CASSSGQPPGNEQFF	TGCGCCAGCAGCTCGGGACAACCGCCTGGGAATGAGCAGTTCTTC
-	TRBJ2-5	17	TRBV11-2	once	CASSSPEGKLYQETQYF	TGTGCCAGCAGCTCCCCCGAGGGAAAGCTATACCAAGAGACCCAGTACTTC
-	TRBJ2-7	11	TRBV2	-	CASSQKYEQYF	TGTGCCAGCAGTCAGAAATACGAGCAGTACTTC
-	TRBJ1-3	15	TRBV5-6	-	CASSLGGNSGNTIYF	TGTGCCAGCAGCTTGGGGGGAAACTCTGGAAACACCATATATTTT
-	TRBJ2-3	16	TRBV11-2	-	CASSFGSGPSTDTQYF	TGTGCCAGCAGCTTCGGGAGCGGGCCTAGCACAGATACGCAGTATTTT
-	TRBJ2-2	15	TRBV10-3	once	CAITGGLPGTGELFF	TGTGCCATCACCGGAGGCCTCCCAGGCACCGGGGAGCTGTTTTTT
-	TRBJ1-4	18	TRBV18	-	CASSPPNGRGTTNEKLFF	TGTGCCAGCTCACCACCCAACGGGAGAGGGACAACTAATGAAAAACTGTTTTTT
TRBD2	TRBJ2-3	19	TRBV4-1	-	CASSQDMSRVTSGTDTQYF	TGCGCCAGCAGCCAAGATATGAGTCGGGTGACTAGCGGGACAGATACGCAGTATTTT
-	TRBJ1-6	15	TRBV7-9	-	CASSLQTANNSPLHF	TGTGCCAGCAGCTTACAAACGGCGAATAATTCACCCCTCCACTTT
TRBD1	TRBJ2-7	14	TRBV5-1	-	CASSAGQGYYEQYF	TGCGCCAGCAGCGCCGGACAGGGATACTACGAGCAGTACTTC
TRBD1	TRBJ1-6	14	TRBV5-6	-	CASSAGQHNSPLHF	TGTGCCAGCAGCGCGGGACAGCATAATTCACCCCTCCACTTT
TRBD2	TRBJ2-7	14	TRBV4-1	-	CASSRTSGGAEQYF	TGCGCCAGCAGCCGAACTAGCGGGGGGGCCGAGCAGTACTTC
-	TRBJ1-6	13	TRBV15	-	CATSEQGGSPLHF	TGTGCCACCAGCGAACAGGGCGGTTCACCCCTCCACTTT
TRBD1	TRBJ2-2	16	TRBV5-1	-	CASSLRDRAGTGELFF	TGCGCCAGCAGCCTCCGGGACAGGGCGGGCACCGGGGAGCTGTTTTTT
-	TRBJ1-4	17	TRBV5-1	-	CASSSTGTIGTNEKLFF	TGCGCCAGCAGCTCAACAGGGACAATAGGGACTAATGAAAAACTGTTTTTT
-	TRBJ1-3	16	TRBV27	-	CASSPLGTVSGNTIYF	TGTGCCAGCAGTCCCCTTGGGACGGTCTCTGGAAACACCATATATTTT
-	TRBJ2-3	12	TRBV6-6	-	CASSYQTGTQYF	TGTGCCAGCAGTTACCAAACGGGTACGCAGTATTTT
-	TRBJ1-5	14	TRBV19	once	CASSIVGGYQPQHF	TGTGCCAGTAGTATAGTTGGGGGATATCAGCCCCAGCATTTT
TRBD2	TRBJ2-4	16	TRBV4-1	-	CASSQPPASGGYIQYF	TGCGCCAGCAGCCAGCCCCCGGCTAGCGGGGGTTACATTCAGTACTTC
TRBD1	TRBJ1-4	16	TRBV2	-	CASSEDGAGGNEKLFF	TGTGCCAGCAGTGAAGACGGGGCAGGGGGGAATGAAAAACTGTTTTTT
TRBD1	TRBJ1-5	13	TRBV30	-	CAWSATGDQPQHF	TGTGCCTGGAGTGCGACAGGGGATCAGCCCCAGCATTTT
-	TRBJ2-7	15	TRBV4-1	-	CASSRQVHGTYEQYF	TGCGCCAGCAGCCGACAGGTACACGGAACCTACGAGCAGTACTTC
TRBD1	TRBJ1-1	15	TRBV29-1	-	CSVDDVGQGFAEAFF	TGCAGCGTTGACGATGTAGGACAGGGGTTCGCTGAAGCTTTCTTT
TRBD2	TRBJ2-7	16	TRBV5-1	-	CASSLLAGVGPYEQYF	TGCGCCAGCAGCTTACTAGCGGGAGTCGGGCCCTACGAGCAGTACTTC
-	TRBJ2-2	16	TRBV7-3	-	CASSLLGTHNTGELFF	TGTGCCAGCAGCTTACTTGGCACTCACAACACCGGGGAGCTGTTTTTT
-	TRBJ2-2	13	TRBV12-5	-	CASGPLWAGELFF	TGTGCTAGTGGTCCCCTGTGGGCCGGGGAGCTGTTTTTT
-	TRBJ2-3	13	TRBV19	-	CASKPGVADTQYF	TGTGCCAGTAAACCGGGGGTCGCAGATACGCAGTATTTT
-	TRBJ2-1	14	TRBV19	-	CASTAGRSYNEQFF	TGTGCCAGTACGGCAGGGCGCTCCTACAATGAGCAGTTCTTC
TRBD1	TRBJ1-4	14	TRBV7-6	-	CASSLQGASLLLFF	TGTGCCAGCAGCTTACAGGGGGCTTCACTCCTTCTGTTTTTT
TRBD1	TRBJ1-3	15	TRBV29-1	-	CSVEGSDRERYTIYF	TGCAGCGTTGAAGGGTCGGACAGGGAGCGGTACACCATATATTTT
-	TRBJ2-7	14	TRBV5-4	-	CASSLWQGTYEQYF	TGTGCCAGCAGCTTGTGGCAGGGGACCTACGAGCAGTACTTC
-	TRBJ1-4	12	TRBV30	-	CAWWPNAGSLFF	TGTGCCTGGTGGCCAAACGCCGGGTCTCTGTTTTTT
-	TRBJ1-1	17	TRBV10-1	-	CASRTGIFSPMNTEAFF	TGCGCCAGCAGAACAGGGATTTTCAGCCCTATGAACACTGAAGCTTTCTTT
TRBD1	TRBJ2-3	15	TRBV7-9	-	CASSLGDRGQDTQYF	TGTGCCAGCAGCTTAGGAGACAGGGGGCAAGATACGCAGTATTTT
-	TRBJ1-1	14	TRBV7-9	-	CASSYISSDTEAFF	TGTGCCAGCAGCTATATAAGTAGTGACACTGAAGCTTTCTTT
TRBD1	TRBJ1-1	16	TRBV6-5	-	CASSLGGQLGRTEAFF	TGTGCCAGCAGTTTGGGGGGACAGCTGGGCCGAACTGAAGCTTTCTTT
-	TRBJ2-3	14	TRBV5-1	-	CASSPGESTDTQYF	TGCGCCAGCAGCCCAGGGGAGAGCACAGATACGCAGTATTTT
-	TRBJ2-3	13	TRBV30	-	CAWSPSMRGTQYF	TGTGCCTGGAGTCCCTCGATGCGGGGTACGCAGTATTTT